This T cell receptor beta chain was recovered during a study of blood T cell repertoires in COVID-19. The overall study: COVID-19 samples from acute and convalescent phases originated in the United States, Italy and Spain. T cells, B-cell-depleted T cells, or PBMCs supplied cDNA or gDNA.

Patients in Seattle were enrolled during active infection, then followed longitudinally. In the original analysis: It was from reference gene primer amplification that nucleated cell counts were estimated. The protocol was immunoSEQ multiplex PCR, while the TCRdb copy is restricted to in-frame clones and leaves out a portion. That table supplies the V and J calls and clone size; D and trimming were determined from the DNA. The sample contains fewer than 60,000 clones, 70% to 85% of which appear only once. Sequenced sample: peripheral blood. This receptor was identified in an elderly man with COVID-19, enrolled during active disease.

The CDR3 nucleotides read TGTGTCAGAAGCTTTGCGCCTGGTCAGCCCCAGCATTTT. It translates to CVRSFAPGQPQHF. V and J are TRBV7-5 and TRBJ1-5. TRBV7-5 is reported as a pseudogene. This CDR3 is 13 amino acids long.